The 18 T cell receptor beta chains below were found in one sample sequenced in a study of long-term antiretroviral therapy in people with HIV. Researchers ran immunoSEQ v3.0 at survey level. TCRdb's table, derived via immunoSEQ multiplex PCR, lists solely in-frame clones and lacks some. This table holds over 30,000 clones, roughly 80% found once. Here the sequenced sample was unsorted PBMCs, taken 1.9 years after starting antiretroviral therapy. The receptors originated from a man aged 18-30 years with HIV.

This chain uses TRBV27 with TRBJ1-5, with a possible D match to TRBD1 (5 bases). Trimming stripped 5 bases from V and 1 base from J, with 12 bases between. CDR3 length equals 15 residues. Per the germline V gene, CDR1 is MNHEY and CDR2 is SMNVEV (reference sequence). CDR3 sequence (DNA): TGTGCCAGCAGTCCTTTCGGGGGGAGCAATCAGCCCCAGCATTTT. Encoded protein: CASSPFGGSNQPQHF.

This clone was seen only a few times. CDR3 DNA sequence: TGTGCCAGCAGAGGGAACAGTCCGAACACCGGGGAGCTGTTTTTT. Protein: CASRGNSPNTGELFF. The rearrangement uses TRBV2 and TRBJ2-2; no reliable D call. CDR3 length: 15 amino acids. V lost 6 bases and J 0 bases, leaving 11 bases between the germline ends. In germline, CDR1 is SNHLY, CDR2 FYNNEI.

This chain uses TRBV5-1 with TRBJ2-3; D gene unclear. The CDR3 totals 14 residues. CDR1 and CDR2 from the germline V gene are SGHRS and YFSETQ. V lost 1 base, J lost 4 bases, and 10 bases lay in between. CDR3 residues: CASSLNSLSDTQYF. The CDR3, as DNA: TGCGCCAGCAGCTTGAATAGTCTTTCAGATACGCAGTATTTT.

This chain links TRBV6-5 with TRBJ1-5; 7 bases are a match to TRBD1. The CDR3 runs 11 residues. The V gene's germline CDR1 is MNHEY and CDR2 SVGAGI. V lost 8 bases and J lost 10; bases outside the gene matches: 5. DNA for the CDR3: TGTGCCAGCCGGCAGGGGGAACCCCAGCATTTT. Translation: CASRQGEPQHF.

The chain couples TRBV7-8 to TRBJ2-2, with D perhaps TRBD2 (5 bases). CDR3 length: 15 amino acids. The V and J ends lost 5 bases and 0 bases respectively, with 10 bases between them. CDR1 SGHVS and CDR2 FQNEAQ come from the germline V gene. The CDR3 sequence is CASSRIGTNTGELFF. Here the CDR3 DNA reads TGTGCCAGCAGCCGAATCGGGACGAACACCGGGGAGCTGTTTTTT.

The chain is built from TRBV28 and TRBJ2-3; D perhaps matches TRBD1 (6 bases). Germline CDR1 and CDR2: MDHEN and SYDVKM. CDR3 length: 14 residues. V dropped 7 bases and J dropped 6 bases, with 17 bases sitting between them. The CDR3: CASNPRQAWDTQYF. The CDR3 bases are TGTGCCAGCAACCCACGACAGGCATGGGATACGCAGTATTTT.

The chain has TRBV5-1 and TRBJ2-5; D may be TRBD1 or TRBD2 (5 bases each). Germline CDR1 SGHRS, CDR2 YFSETQ. CDR3 size: 15 residues. Trimming left V 1 base short and J 5 bases short, with 15 bases between. The CDR3 sequence is CASSLRGAFEETQYF. The CDR3 DNA reads TGCGCCAGCAGCTTGAGAGGGGCCTTCGAGGAGACCCAGTACTTC.

This chain joins TRBV6-5 and TRBJ2-6; TRBD1 might be the D (6 bases). Trimming removed 9 bases at V and 4 bases at J, with 13 bases between. Germline CDR1 MNHEY, CDR2 SVGAGI. CDR3 length: 14 amino acids. The CDR3 DNA reads as TGTGCCAGTACAGGGTTTTCCGGGGCCAACGTCCTGACTTTC. Translated: CASTGFSGANVLTF.

The chain has TRBV10-2 and TRBJ2-7; a possible D gene is TRBD1 (6 bases). Trimming removed 3 bases from V and 2 bases from J, with 14 bases in between. CDR1 WSHSY and CDR2 SAAADI come from the germline V gene. This CDR3 is built from 15 residues. As DNA, the CDR3 is TGCGCCAGCAGTGATCTCGACAGGACCGCCTACGAGCAGTACTTC. This codes for CASSDLDRTAYEQYF.

This rearrangement joins TRBV7-9 to TRBJ2-1; the D gene is possibly TRBD1 (6 bases). This CDR3 is 18 amino acids long. Germline V gene lookup returns CDR1 SEHNR and CDR2 FQNEAQ (reference sequence). V was pared by 3 bases and J by 0 bases, with 18 bases between. The CDR3 spells CASSFSYSGDASYNEQFF. The DNA for the CDR3 is TGTGCCAGCAGCTTTAGTTATTCAGGGGACGCCTCCTACAATGAGCAGTTCTTC. Filled out from reference TRBV7-9 and TRBJ2-1, the complete variable domain reads DTGVSQNPRHKITKRGQNVTFRCDPISEHNRLYWYRQTLGQGPEFLTYFQNEAQLEKSRLLSDRFSAERPKGSFSTLEIQRTEQGDSAMYLCASSFSYSGDASYNEQFFGPGTRLTVL.

The rearrangement links TRBV5-4 to TRBJ2-7, with D unclear. The CDR3 consists of 14 residues. Germline loops: CDR1 SGHNT, CDR2 YYREEE (reference sequence). Trimming stripped 4 bases from V and 2 bases from J, with 13 bases between. CDR3 in DNA: TGTGCCAGCAGCGCCGCACGACCCCCCTACGAGCAGTACTTC. Translating it yields CASSAARPPYEQYF. Looking up the rest from reference TRBV5-4 and TRBJ2-7 gives the full variable domain: ETGVTQSPTHLIKTRGQQVTLRCSSQSGHNTVSWYQQALGQGPQFIFQYYREEENGRGNFPPRFSGLQFPNYSSELNVNALELDDSALYLCASSAARPPYEQYFGPGTRLTVT.

The chain combines TRBV11-2 with TRBJ1-3; D is ambiguous. Germline V gene data show CDR1 as SGHAT and CDR2 as FQNNGV. V was clipped by 2 bases and J by 0 bases, with 5 bases between them. This CDR3 spans 14 amino acids. The chain's CDR3 is CASSLRLSGNTIYF. CDR3 DNA: TGTGCCAGCAGCTTACGGCTCTCTGGAAACACCATATATTTT.

This clone occurred a few times. This chain's CDR3 is CASSIVSGGVNEQFF. In nucleotides, the CDR3 is TGTGCCAGTAGTATAGTTAGCGGGGGTGTCAATGAGCAGTTCTTC. The chain combines TRBV19 with TRBJ2-1; 9 nucleotides line up with TRBD2. The ends lost 1 base at V and 6 bases at J; junction bases unmatched: 4. This CDR3 region has 15 residues. Per germline, CDR1 LNHDA and CDR2 SQIVND (reference sequence).

The chain joins TRBV12-5 to TRBJ2-5, with D possibly TRBD1 on 6 matching bases. The CDR3 is made up of 14 amino acids. CDR1 LGHNT and CDR2 FRNRAP come from the germline V gene. V lost 6 bases and J lost 1, with 12 bases in between. CDR3 in DNA: TGTGCTAGTGGCGTTGACAGGCGCCAAGAGACCCAGTACTTC. It specifies CASGVDRRQETQYF.

The V and J genes are TRBV6-5 and TRBJ2-7; a weak D match, TRBD2 (6 bases). Germline CDR1 MNHEY, CDR2 SVGAGI. V shed 6 bases and J shed 3 bases, with 18 bases lying between them. The CDR3 loop spans 15 amino acids. The CDR3 region is CASSYRAGGHYEQYV. CDR3 DNA: TGTGCCAGCAGCTATCGGGCCGGGGGTCACTACGAGCAGTACGTC.

A few counts support this clone. V is TRBV7-9 and J is TRBJ1-2, with 7 bases matching TRBD1. The CDR3 loop spans 16 amino acids. Germline values: CDR1 SEHNR, CDR2 FQNEAQ (reference sequence). V lost 2 bases to trimming and J lost 4 bases; unmatched junction nucleotides: 10. CDR3 sequence reads: CASSLSPGGTVYGYTF. CDR3 in DNA: TGTGCCAGCAGCTTAAGCCCAGGGGGAACGGTCTATGGCTACACCTTC.

This chain uses TRBV18 with TRBJ2-1; D gene unclear. This CDR3 has 14 residues. The V gene lost 3 bases and the J gene lost 5 bases, with 11 bases spanning the gap. Per the germline V gene, CDR1 is KGHSH and CDR2 is LQKENI. This CDR3 is CASSPNPSDNEQFF. The CDR3 bases are TGTGCCAGCTCACCGAATCCCTCGGACAATGAGCAGTTCTTC.

This clone was found a few times. The rearrangement uses TRBV11-3 and TRBJ1-1, with 9 bases fitting TRBD1. Germline values: CDR1 SGHNT, CDR2 YENEEA. The ends lost 5 bases at V and 1 base at J; junction bases unmatched: 11. CDR3 length: 17 residues. CDR3 amino acids: CASSPKSRDRANTEAFF. The CDR3 DNA reads as TGTGCCAGCAGCCCTAAGTCACGGGACAGGGCGAACACTGAAGCTTTCTTT.